A single sample gave rise to the 17 T cell receptor beta chains below, sequenced in a study of T cells after yellow fever vaccination. Each CDR3 protein gets one entry after TCRdb re-called the 5' RACE reads with MiXCR. The sample contains around 330,000 distinct CDR3 sequences, roughly 4% of which appear only once. Here the sequenced sample was PBMCs, taken on the day of the yellow fever booster vaccination. These receptors came from a man between 18 and 29 years old who received the YFV17D yellow fever vaccine.

This clonotype was recorded many times. The chain uses TRBV4-3 and TRBJ1-5, with D unresolved. Germline CDR1 and CDR2: LGHNA and YSLEER. This CDR3 contains 15 residues. V was cut by 2 bases and J by 3 bases, with 11 bases left in between. In DNA, the CDR3 is TGCGCCAGCAGCCAATTTATGGAATTCAATCAGCCCCAGCATTTT. Its protein product is CASSQFMEFNQPQHF.

This clonotype was counted a few times. The chain combines TRBV20-1 with TRBJ2-5; D is ambiguous. The CDR3 is 13 amino acids. V lost 5 bases, J lost 2 bases, and 12 bases lay in between. Germline-derived CDR1 and CDR2 are DFQATT and SNEGSKA (reference sequence). In DNA, the CDR3 is TGCAGTGCTGGTGTGCCGGGTCAAGAGACCCAGTACTTC. Encoded protein: CSAGVPGQETQYF.

The V gene is TRBV7-8, the J gene TRBJ1-5; D ambiguous. Germline assignment: CDR1 SGHVS and CDR2 FQNEAQ. V dropped 5 bases and J dropped 1 base, with 9 bases sitting between them. This CDR3 has 14 residues. The chain's CDR3 is CASSTTPSNQPQHF. The DNA for the CDR3 is TGTGCCAGCAGCACGACACCGAGCAATCAGCCCCAGCATTTT.

As to this clonotype: A much larger clone lies one base from this, so it may be a read error. V and J are TRBV11-2 and TRBJ2-3; D ambiguous. Trimming removed 5 bases from V and 3 bases from J, with 15 bases in between. CDR3 size: 15 residues. The germline gives CDR1 SGHAT, CDR2 FQNNGV. The DNA for the CDR3 is TGTGCCAGCAGCCTCCTATGGGGAAGGACAGATACGCAGTATTTT. Its protein product is CASSLLWGRTDTQYF.

The sample holds many counts of this clonotype. The chain combines TRBV6-5 with TRBJ2-1; 11 bases match TRBD2. The V gene's germline CDR1 is MNHEY and CDR2 SVGAGI. The J segment lost 9 bases and the V segment lost 0 bases, leaving 10 bases of the junction unmatched. The CDR3 is 17 residues long. CDR3 in DNA: TGTGCCAGCAGTTACTCCGGGACTAGCGGTGTATGGGGTGAGCAGTTCTTC. This codes for CASSYSGTSGVWGEQFF.

The chain carries TRBV19 and TRBJ2-7; 8 bases agree with TRBD1. The CDR3 runs 14 residues. CDR1 is LNHDA, CDR2 SQIVND, per germline (reference sequence). With 9 bases clipped from V and 5 bases from J, the junction kept 12 bases outside the gene matches. The CDR3 nucleotides are TGTGCCAGCAGACCGGGACAGGAGACCCACGAGCAGTACTTC. It yields the protein CASRPGQETHEQYF.

This clonotype was recorded many times. The V gene is TRBV5-1, the J gene TRBJ1-1; D not certain. V dropped 0 bases and J dropped 0 bases, with 12 bases sitting between them. Per germline, CDR1 SGHRS and CDR2 YFSETQ. This CDR3 has 16 amino acids. The CDR3 is CASSLALHNLNTEAFF. CDR3 coding DNA: TGCGCCAGCAGCTTGGCCCTCCACAACCTGAACACTGAAGCTTTCTTT.

This clonotype was picked up a small number of times. The V and J genes are TRBV12-3 or TRBV12-4 and TRBJ1-2; D ambiguous. This CDR3 is built from 16 residues. V lost 2 bases, J lost 6 bases, and 19 bases lay in between. The CDR3 DNA follows: TGTGCCAGCAGTTTACCACCGGTGGGGTCCGTCGATGGCTACACCTTC. As protein: CASSLPPVGSVDGYTF.

The gene calls are TRBV4-1 and TRBJ1-3; tentatively, D is TRBD1 (6 bases). Germline V CDR1 and CDR2: MGHRA, YSYEKL. CDR3 length: 17 residues. The V end was cut by 1 base, the J end by 4 bases, with 17 bases between. This chain's CDR3 is CASSQGPRGSHGNTIYF. The CDR3 region has the DNA TGCGCCAGCAGCCAAGGTCCCAGGGGTAGTCACGGAAACACCATATATTTT.

The J gene is TRBJ2-3, the V gene TRBV20-1, with 12 bases that match TRBD2. Germline V CDR1 and CDR2: DFQATT, SNEGSKA (reference sequence). Trimming at V came to 6 bases and at J to 7 bases, leaving 5 bases not matched to a gene. This CDR3 is 13 amino acids long. Here the CDR3 DNA reads TGCAGTGCCCTAGCGGGGGGGCCGAATACGCAGTATTTT. Amino acids: CSALAGGPNTQYF.

This clonotype was detected ten times or more. The CDR3 region has the DNA TGTGCCAGCAGACCGACAGGGGAGGGTGAGACCCAGTACTTC. This codes for CASRPTGEGETQYF. This chain uses TRBV12-3 or TRBV12-4 with TRBJ2-5, with a weak D call TRBD1 (8 bases). Trimming stripped 6 bases from V and 5 bases from J, with 16 bases between. This CDR3 contains 14 residues.

This clonotype was found many times. The chain employs TRBV5-1 and TRBJ2-5; either TRBD1 or TRBD2 may fit D (6 bases each). The ends were cut back, 1 base at V and 2 bases at J, with 9 bases in the middle. The germline V gene encodes CDR1 SGHRS and CDR2 YFSETQ. CDR3 length: 14 residues. The CDR3 is CASSLLGGQETQYF. The CDR3 DNA reads TGCGCCAGCAGCTTGTTAGGGGGGCAAGAGACCCAGTACTTC.

The rearrangement uses TRBV27 and TRBJ2-7; 9 bases align to TRBD1. CDR1 is MNHEY and CDR2 is SMNVEV in the germline V gene (reference sequence). This CDR3 is built from 14 residues. Trimming at V came to 5 bases and at J to 4 bases, leaving 6 bases not matched to a gene. The CDR3 sequence is CASSPGQGKYEQYV. The CDR3 DNA follows: TGTGCCAGCAGTCCTGGACAGGGGAAGTACGAGCAGTACGTC.

This clonotype was seen ten or more times. V and J are TRBV12-3 or TRBV12-4 and TRBJ1-5, with 8 bases aligning to TRBD1. V lost 6 bases to trimming and J lost 6 bases; unmatched junction nucleotides: 7. The CDR3 covers 14 residues. The CDR3 protein is CASRLTGGGQPQHF. The CDR3 bases are TGTGCCAGCAGGCTAACAGGGGGTGGTCAGCCCCAGCATTTT.

The rearrangement links TRBV19 to TRBJ2-2, with 7 bases aligning to TRBD1. From germline, CDR1 is LNHDA and CDR2 SQIVND (reference sequence). V lost 7 bases to trimming and J lost 6 bases; unmatched junction nucleotides: 23. The CDR3 loop spans 19 amino acids. The CDR3 protein is CASIPRQGPRSARPGELFF. The CDR3 DNA follows: TGTGCCAGTATCCCAAGACAGGGCCCTCGATCCGCCCGCCCCGGGGAGCTGTTTTTT.

This clonotype has ten or more counts. The chain uses TRBV30 and TRBJ2-5; no definite D call. Germline V lookup: CDR1 GTSNPN, CDR2 SVGIG (reference sequence). The CDR3 runs 14 residues. With 3 bases removed from V and 1 base from J, the gap between germline ends came to 12 bases. The CDR3 region has the DNA TGTGCCTGGAGAAAATGGTCAACCCAAGAGACCCAGTACTTC. This translates into CAWRKWSTQETQYF.

This rearrangement joins TRBV23-1 to TRBJ2-4; 8 positions agree with TRBD1. TRBV23-1 belongs to the ORF category, with a function that is uncertain. The CDR3 covers 20 residues. Losses at the gene ends were 0 bases for V and 7 bases for J; bases not matched to a gene: 20. The CDR3 protein is CASSQSRQGAMEGITNIQYF. The CDR3 DNA is TGCGCCAGCAGTCAATCGCGCCAGGGGGCGATGGAGGGAATAACCAACATTCAGTACTTC.